This T cell receptor (beta chain) is drawn from a study of blood T cell repertoires in COVID-19. The wider study: Sites across the United States, Italy and Spain contributed samples from acute and convalescent COVID-19. Sample material is recorded as cDNA or gDNA derived from T cells, B-cell-depleted T cells, or PBMCs.

This table comes from immunoSEQ multiplex PCR, and its TCRdb copy is limited to in-frame clones, with some not included. This table has about 130,000 clones, approximately 86% appearing once. V lost 10 bases and J lost 3; bases outside the gene matches: 7. This CDR3 has 14 residues. CDR1 is MGHRA and CDR2 is YSYEKL in the germline V gene. Seattle cases were enrolled at active infection and followed longitudinally. The chain joins TRBV4-1 to TRBJ1-4; 8 bases are a match to TRBD1. Sequences were obtained from peripheral blood. The origin of this receptor is a woman aged 70 to 79 with COVID-19, enrolled during active disease. As DNA, the CDR3 is TGCGCCACCGCCAAACAGGGGGCTAATGAAAAACTGTTTTTT. This gives the protein CATAKQGANEKLFF.